One and the same sample provided the 14 T cell receptor beta chains below, sequenced in a study of shared clonotypes between healthy human individuals. Produced via immunoSEQ multiplex PCR; TCRdb's table is partial and in-frame only. The sample contains under 1,900,000 clones, approximately 98.5% of which appear only once. Sequencing was done on a sample of naive CD4+ T cells sorted from blood. The subset was: CD45RA+ positively selected. These receptors originate from a young man in good health.

V usage is TRBV19 and J usage is TRBJ1-2; weak D call: TRBD1 (5 bases). The CDR3 runs to 14 residues. CDR1 LNHDA and CDR2 SQIVND come from the germline V gene (reference sequence). V was clipped by 3 bases and J by 3 bases, with 11 bases between them. The chain's CDR3 is CASSIARADYGYTF. CDR3 in DNA: TGTGCCAGTAGTATCGCCAGGGCGGACTATGGCTACACCTTC.

The gene calls are TRBV21-1 and TRBJ2-5; the table's TRBD1 call for D was not verified on the DNA. TRBV21-1 has pseudogene status. This CDR3 spans 13 amino acids. This CDR3 is CASSKDKGETQYF. The CDR3, as DNA: TGTGCCAGCAGCAAGGACAAAGGAGAGACCCAGTACTTC.

V gene TRBV2 combines with J gene TRBJ2-6, with 7 bases matching TRBD1. Germline V gene lookup returns CDR1 SNHLY and CDR2 FYNNEI. With 3 bases clipped from V and 0 bases from J, the junction kept 5 bases outside the gene matches. CDR3 size: 17 residues. The CDR3 coding sequence is TGTGCCAGCAGTGATCGGACAGGAAGCTCTGGGGCCAACGTCCTGACTTTC. Translating gives CASSDRTGSSGANVLTF.

This clone was seen a few times. The chain carries TRBV7-9 and TRBJ1-5; D possibly corresponds to TRBD1 (6 bases). Trimming removed 2 bases from V and 3 bases from J, with 11 bases in between. The germline V gene encodes CDR1 SEHNR and CDR2 FQNEAQ (reference sequence). The CDR3 covers 15 residues. Here the CDR3 DNA reads TGTGCCAGCAGCTTAAGGGCAGGGGACAATCAGCCCCAGCATTTT. As protein: CASSLRAGDNQPQHF.

This clone was seen only once. At the DNA level, this CDR3 is encoded by other sequences in the same sample as well. This chain uses TRBV2 with TRBJ1-1; perhaps TRBD1 as D (5 bases). Germline values: CDR1 SNHLY, CDR2 FYNNEI. This CDR3 contains 13 residues. The ends were cut back, 2 bases at V and 1 base at J, with 5 bases in the middle. CDR3 sequence (DNA): TGTGCCAGCAGTGAACAGGGGAACACTGAAGCTTTCTTT. This codes for CASSEQGNTEAFF.

The rearrangement links TRBV7-7 to TRBJ2-5; D is ambiguous. V was pared by 4 bases and J by 5 bases, with 14 bases between. Germline loops: CDR1 SSHAT, CDR2 FNYEAQ (reference sequence). This CDR3 has 14 amino acids. CDR3 region: CASSSRYPGETQYF. Written as DNA, the CDR3 is TGTGCCAGCAGCTCGCGATACCCCGGGGAGACCCAGTACTTC.

The rearrangement uses TRBV9 and TRBJ2-5; 8 bases line up with TRBD1. The CDR3 extends over 15 amino acids. The ends lost 0 bases at V and 4 bases at J; junction bases unmatched: 5. Looked up from germline, CDR1 is SGDLS and CDR2 is YYNGEE. CDR3 sequence (DNA): TGTGCCAGCAGCGTAGGTGGGACAGGAGTAGAGACCCAGTACTTC. It encodes CASSVGGTGVETQYF.

With regard to this clone: Different DNA sequences within this sample yield the same CDR3. This chain joins TRBV5-1 and TRBJ2-1, with 8 bases fitting TRBD2. The V gene end was trimmed by 3 bases and the J gene end by 0 bases; junction bases not matched to a gene: 2. This CDR3 contains 15 residues. The germline gives CDR1 SGHRS, CDR2 YFSETQ. CDR3 region: CASSSGLASYNEQFF. For the CDR3, the DNA is TGCGCCAGCAGCTCCGGACTAGCCTCCTACAATGAGCAGTTCTTC.

The CDR3: CASSVQGSLTEAFF. Here the CDR3 DNA reads TGTGCCAGCAGTGTTCAAGGGTCCCTGACTGAAGCTTTCTTT. This chain connects TRBV2 to TRBJ1-1, with no clear D. The CDR3 extends over 14 amino acids. CDR1 and CDR2 from the germline V gene are SNHLY and FYNNEI. V was trimmed by 4 bases and J by 5 bases, leaving 14 bases between them.

This clone was detected once. The chain employs TRBV5-4 and TRBJ2-2; TRBD2 agrees at 8 bases. Germline CDR1 is SGHNT and CDR2 is YYREEE (reference sequence). This CDR3 region has 16 residues. The V segment lost 4 bases and the J segment 4 bases; nucleotides outside the gene matches: 9. CDR3 in DNA: TGTGCCAGCAGCCGGGGGGGAAGTCCCACCACCGGGGAGCTGTTTTTT. It encodes CASSRGGSPTTGELFF.

The chain is built from TRBV5-1 and TRBJ2-7; 8 bases fit TRBD1. V was clipped by 6 bases and J by 4 bases; unmatched bases: 12. The CDR3 extends over 15 amino acids. Germline CDR1 and CDR2: SGHRS and YFSETQ. CDR3 sequence reads: CASNRGTGGGYEQYF. The CDR3 coding sequence is TGCGCCAGCAACAGGGGGACAGGCGGCGGATACGAGCAGTACTTC.

This rearrangement joins TRBV27 to TRBJ1-2; D is undetermined. The CDR3 length is 14 residues. V shed 5 bases and J shed 4 bases, with 14 bases lying between them. Germline loops: CDR1 MNHEY, CDR2 SMNVEV (reference sequence). CDR3 in amino acids: CASSSPTMPYGYTF. The CDR3 region has the DNA TGTGCCAGCAGTAGCCCAACGATGCCCTATGGCTACACCTTC.

The chain links TRBV11-2 to TRBJ2-5; TRBD1 or TRBD2 may be the D gene (6 bases each). This CDR3 is 14 amino acids long. Looked up from germline, CDR1 is SGHAT and CDR2 is FQNNGV. V gave up 2 bases and J gave up 4 bases, with 11 bases separating them. The CDR3 DNA sequence: TGTGCCAGCAGCTTAAAAGGGGGAGGAGAGACCCAGTACTTC. Translated, it gives CASSLKGGGETQYF.

The chain links TRBV11-2 to TRBJ1-4; D gene unclear. The germline CDR1 and CDR2 sequences are SGHAT and FQNNGV. Trimming stripped 0 bases from V and 8 bases from J, with 16 bases between. This CDR3 spans 16 amino acids. CDR3 amino acids: CASSLDPGRNKEKLFF. In DNA, the CDR3 is TGTGCCAGCAGCTTAGACCCGGGCAGGAACAAGGAAAAACTGTTTTTT.